Listed below are T cell receptor beta chains from one sample, sequenced in a study of blood T cell repertoires in COVID-19. Clones were sequenced by immunoSEQ multiplex PCR, and TCRdb holds only the in-frame ones, with some missing. The sample lists some 58,000 clones, just under 90% occurring once. Sequences were obtained from peripheral blood. The receptors originated from a man aged 45-65 years with acute or convalescent COVID-19. CDR3s include the opening cysteine and the closing phenylalanine or tryptophan. A D gene is named only where the DNA matches it firmly. The size entry is marked missing in some rows and otherwise reads once, few, many or a size class.

d_call | clone_size | j_call | v_call | cdr3_nt | cdr3_aa
- | - | TRBJ2-3 | TRBV24-1 | TGTGCCACCAGCCTCGGAGGAACTAGCACAGATACGCAGTATTTT | CATSLGGTSTDTQYF
TRBD1 | - | TRBJ2-2 | TRBV11-3 | TGTGCCAGCAGCCCCCGACAGGGCTCCGGGGAGCTGTTTTTT | CASSPRQGSGELFF
- | - | TRBJ2-5 | TRBV18 | TGTGCCAGCTCACCGTTACAGGGTGGGCAAGAGACCCAGTACTTC | CASSPLQGGQETQYF
TRBD2 | - | TRBJ2-5 | TRBV5-1 | TGCGCCAGCGGGACTAGCGGGATGATGCAAGAGACCCAGTACTTC | CASGTSGMMQETQYF
- | - | TRBJ2-7 | TRBV4-1 | TGCGCCAGCAGCCAAGATTCGACACAGAGAAACTACGAGCAGTACTTC | CASSQDSTQRNYEQYF
- | - | TRBJ1-2 | TRBV7-9 | TGTGCCAGCAGCCAAATGAGCGGGGGAAGGGGCTACACCTTC | CASSQMSGGRGYTF
- | - | TRBJ1-5 | TRBV7-3 | TGTGCCAGCAGCCCAGGGTTGGGCCAGCCCCAGCATTTT | CASSPGLGQPQHF
TRBD1 | - | TRBJ1-1 | TRBV7-6 | TGTGCCAGCTCGATGGGCCAACAGGGGGACACTGAAGCTTTCTTT | CASSMGQQGDTEAFF
TRBD1 | few | TRBJ2-7 | TRBV7-9 | TGTGCCAGCAGCCGCCACCTTGGGACAGCTGCCTACGAGCAGTACTTC | CASSRHLGTAAYEQYF
TRBD1 | - | TRBJ1-4 | TRBV3-1/TRBV3-2 | TGTGCCAGCAGCCGGAGGGGACAGGGCCTTGAAAAACTGTTTTTT | CASSRRGQGLEKLFF
- | once | TRBJ2-1 | TRBV4-1 | TGCGCCAGCAGCCAAGAGCGGTACAATGAGCAGTTCTTC | CASSQERYNEQFF
- | - | TRBJ1-1 | TRBV19 | TGTGCCAGTAGTGTCAAGGGAGATACTGAAGCTTTCTTT | CASSVKGDTEAFF
- | - | TRBJ1-6 | TRBV6-1 | TGTGCCAGCAGTGAAGGCAGGGAAGCCCGGACCTATAATTCACCCCTCCACTTT | CASSEGREARTYNSPLHF
- | once | TRBJ1-6 | TRBV19 | TGTGCCGGCCCAAGTTCACCCCTCCACTTT | CAGPSSPLHF
- | - | TRBJ1-1 | TRBV6-2/TRBV6-3 | TGTGCCAGCAGTACCCGGGGGGGGGTGGACACTGAAGCTTTCTTT | CASSTRGGVDTEAFF
- | - | TRBJ1-2 | TRBV5-1 | TGCGCCAGCAGCTTGGACGGGAACTATGGCTACACCTTC | CASSLDGNYGYTF
- | - | TRBJ1-5 | TRBV7-7 | TGTGCTAGCAGCTCCATGGGTAGGGACAACACTTCGCCCCAGCATTTT | CASSSMGRDNTSPQHF
- | - | TRBJ2-7 | TRBV4-2 | TGTGCCAGCAGCCAAGTGGCAGGGGAAACCTACGAGCAGTACTTC | CASSQVAGETYEQYF